The 16 T cell receptor beta chains reported below all come from one sample, sequenced in a study of blood T cell repertoires in COVID-19. Measured with immunoSEQ multiplex PCR; TCRdb has only the in-frame clones, and not every one. The table includes under 300,000 clones, less than 90% detected once. The sequenced sample consisted of peripheral blood. These receptors all stem from a man in his fifties or sixties who had recovered from COVID-19.

V usage is TRBV3-1 (or the pseudogene TRBV3-2) and J usage is TRBJ1-2; maybe TRBD1 (6 bases). This CDR3 region has 14 residues. The V end lost 1 base, the J end lost 6 bases, and 12 bases lay between the germline ends. Germline assignment: CDR1 LGHDT and CDR2 YNNKEL (reference sequence). CDR3 nucleotide sequence: TGTGCCAGCAGCCAAGTGGGCAGGGGAGATGGCTACACCTTC. Translated: CASSQVGRGDGYTF.

The V gene is TRBV9, the J gene TRBJ2-7; 7 bases line up with TRBD2. The germline gives CDR1 SGDLS, CDR2 YYNGEE. The CDR3 totals 15 residues. After removal of 2 bases from V and 0 bases from J, the junction contained 5 bases not matched to a gene. CDR3 sequence: CASSVGSGASYEQYF. CDR3 DNA sequence: TGTGCCAGCAGCGTCGGGAGCGGGGCCTCCTACGAGCAGTACTTC.

The rearrangement joins TRBV5-1 to TRBJ2-3, with 10 nucleotides matching TRBD1. V lost 4 bases and J lost 1; bases outside the gene matches: 15. Germline V gene sequence: CDR1 SGHRS, CDR2 YFSETQ. The CDR3 is made up of 19 amino acids. CDR3: CASSERTGGSLPRTDTQYF. The CDR3 DNA reads TGCGCCAGCAGCGAGCGGACAGGGGGTTCTCTACCCCGCACAGATACGCAGTATTTT.

This clone was counted between two and nine times. J is TRBJ1-1 and V is TRBV30; D unresolved. V lost 1 base and J lost 4, with 7 bases in between. The CDR3 extends over 12 amino acids. Germline CDR1 and CDR2: GTSNPN and SVGIG (reference sequence). CDR3 coding DNA: TGTGCCTGGAGTGGGCTTGGCACTGAAGCTTTCTTT. Translating it yields CAWSGLGTEAFF.

CDR3 bases: TGTGCCAGCTTAGAAGGGGGCGGGGGCAATCAGCCCCAGCATTTT. Translated, it gives CASLEGGGGNQPQHF. The chain uses TRBV19 and TRBJ1-5; 7 positions agree with TRBD1. With 9 bases clipped from V and 2 bases from J, the junction kept 10 bases outside the gene matches. The CDR3 runs 15 residues. The germline V gene encodes CDR1 LNHDA and CDR2 SQIVND (reference sequence).

The rearrangement uses TRBV7-6 and TRBJ1-3, with 10 bases aligning to TRBD1. The germline CDR1 and CDR2 sequences are SGHVS and FNYEAQ. This CDR3 is 17 amino acids long. Trimming removed 0 bases from V and 0 bases from J; junction bases left unmatched: 2. The DNA of the CDR3 is TGTGCCAGCAGCTTAGCGGGACAGGGGTTCTCTGGAAACACCATATATTTT. As protein: CASSLAGQGFSGNTIYF.

V gene TRBV6-5 combines with J gene TRBJ2-3, with 10 bases matching TRBD1. This CDR3 is 15 amino acids long. CDR1 MNHEY and CDR2 SVGAGI come from the germline V gene. The trim removed 7 bases at V and 3 bases at J, leaving 7 bases unmatched. CDR3 in DNA: TGTGCCAGCAAAAGACAGGGGGCTGGGACAGATACGCAGTATTTT. This codes for CASKRQGAGTDTQYF.

This rearrangement joins TRBV18 to TRBJ2-5; the D is unclear. The germline CDR1 and CDR2 sequences are KGHSH and LQKENI. V lost 3 bases and J 5 bases, leaving 7 bases between the germline ends. This CDR3 spans 12 amino acids. CDR3 DNA sequence: TGTGCCAGCTCACCGACCGGGGAGACCCAGTACTTC. Protein product: CASSPTGETQYF.

This clone was counted between two and nine times. The chain uses TRBV6-6 and TRBJ2-7, with 9 bases that match TRBD1. CDR3 length: 14 amino acids. The trim removed 8 bases at V and 6 bases at J, leaving 11 bases unmatched. From germline, CDR1 is MNHNY and CDR2 SVGAGI (reference sequence). This chain's CDR3 is CASGIGTGIAEQYF. CDR3 DNA: TGTGCCAGCGGCATTGGGACAGGGATCGCCGAGCAGTACTTC.

The chain links TRBV7-9 to TRBJ1-5; D is possibly TRBD1 (5 bases). The germline V gene has CDR1 SEHNR and CDR2 FQNEAQ (reference sequence). CDR3 length equals 14 residues. Deletions cut 2 bases from V and 2 bases from J, with 7 bases between. The CDR3 region is CASSLLGGNQPQHF. The CDR3 nucleotides are TGTGCCAGCAGCTTACTAGGGGGCAATCAGCCCCAGCATTTT.

The chain joins TRBV9 to TRBJ2-7; 7 nucleotides agree with TRBD1. This CDR3 has 14 amino acids. Germline V gene data show CDR1 as SGDLS and CDR2 as YYNGEE. V dropped 5 bases and J dropped 6; count of bases not matched to a gene: 11. The CDR3 region has the DNA TGTGCCAGCAGTGCCGGGACAGACGTTGGCGAGCAGTACTTC. Its translation is CASSAGTDVGEQYF.

V and J are TRBV30 and TRBJ2-3; 13 bases align to TRBD2. Per the germline V gene, CDR1 is GTSNPN and CDR2 is SVGIG (reference sequence). V lost 2 bases and J lost 1; bases outside the gene matches: 9. The CDR3 length is 18 residues. CDR3 nucleotides: TGTGCCTGGAGTCTACTAGCGGGGGGGATAGGCGGCACAGATACGCAGTATTTT. As protein: CAWSLLAGGIGGTDTQYF.

The rearrangement uses TRBV3-1 (or the pseudogene TRBV3-2) and TRBJ2-2; TRBD2 matches at 8 bases. Losses at the gene ends were 0 bases for V and 5 bases for J; bases not matched to a gene: 5. The germline V gene has CDR1 LGHDT and CDR2 YNNKEL (reference sequence). CDR3 size: 16 residues. The CDR3 reads CASSQDRGRHTGELFF. CDR3 bases: TGTGCCAGCAGCCAAGACCGCGGGAGGCATACCGGGGAGCTGTTTTTT.

The CDR3 DNA is TGTGCCAGCAGTCCCGGAGGCTCTGGGGCCAACGTCCTGACTTTC. Translated, it gives CASSPGGSGANVLTF. V usage is TRBV28 and J usage is TRBJ2-6, with a tentative D call TRBD2 (5 bases). The CDR3 sequence is 15 residues long. The V and J ends lost 5 bases and 0 bases respectively, with 8 bases between them. CDR1 and CDR2 (germline): MDHEN, SYDVKM.

The chain uses TRBV5-8 and TRBJ2-5, with 10 bases identical to TRBD1. CDR1 is SGHTS and CDR2 is YDEGEE in the germline V gene. Trimming removed 2 bases from V and 5 bases from J; junction bases left unmatched: 12. The CDR3 covers 17 residues. Here the CDR3 reads CASSFSGTGASQETQYF. The DNA for the CDR3 is TGTGCCAGCAGCTTTTCGGGGACAGGGGCCAGTCAGGAGACCCAGTACTTC.

This rearrangement joins TRBV6-5 to TRBJ1-1, with 7 bases lining up with TRBD1. Germline values: CDR1 MNHEY, CDR2 SVGAGI. The trim removed 6 bases at V and 1 base at J, leaving 5 bases unmatched. The CDR3 loop spans 14 amino acids. The CDR3 is CASRDRKRNTEAFF. Here the CDR3 DNA reads TGTGCCAGCAGGGACAGGAAAAGGAACACTGAAGCTTTCTTT.